A single sample gave rise to the 21 T cell receptor beta chains below, sequenced in a study of technical replicates of blood from a few donors. Libraries were prepared by immunoSEQ multiplex PCR; TCRdb keeps only in-frame clonotypes and omits some of them. Of more than 90,000 clones listed, approximately 94% were seen once; the top ten hold about 0.21%. The specimen was T cells isolated from PBMCs. The receptors here all came from a human donor in good health.

The rearrangement joins TRBV29-1 to TRBJ2-1, with D possibly being TRBD2 (6 bases). CDR1 SQVTM and CDR2 ANQGSEA come from the germline V gene. The CDR3 is 16 residues long. V dropped 5 bases and J dropped 10 bases, with 27 bases sitting between them. CDR3 amino acids: CSVSRELGVLGGEQFF. DNA of the CDR3: TGCAGCGTTAGTCGGGAATTAGGGGTTCTGGGAGGCGAGCAGTTCTTC.

This rearrangement joins TRBV5-4 to TRBJ2-5; D remains ambiguous. V lost 4 bases, J lost 1 base, and 14 bases lay in between. Germline V lookup: CDR1 SGHNT, CDR2 YYREEE (reference sequence). The CDR3 covers 15 residues. CDR3 sequence (DNA): TGTGCCAGCAGCCCCGCGACCGGGTCCCAAGAGACCCAGTACTTC. This sequence encodes CASSPATGSQETQYF. The variable domain in full, with the rest retrieved from reference TRBV5-4 and TRBJ2-5, is ETGVTQSPTHLIKTRGQQVTLRCSSQSGHNTVSWYQQALGQGPQFIFQYYREEENGRGNFPPRFSGLQFPNYSSELNVNALELDDSALYLCASSPATGSQETQYFGPGTRLLVL.

J is TRBJ2-3 and V is TRBV9; 11 nucleotides align to TRBD2. J gave up 13 bases and V 3 bases, and 10 bases lay outside the gene matches. Per germline, CDR1 SGDLS and CDR2 YYNGEE. The CDR3 spans 14 residues. CDR3 sequence: CASSALAGVSGEYF. CDR3 coding DNA: TGTGCCAGCAGCGCACTAGCGGGAGTTAGTGGAGAGTATTTT.

V usage is TRBV9 and J usage is TRBJ2-5; D may be TRBD2 (7 bases). Germline V gene lookup returns CDR1 SGDLS and CDR2 YYNGEE. The CDR3 runs 14 residues. Trimming removed 4 bases from V and 4 bases from J, with 14 bases in between. CDR3 DNA: TGTGCCAGCAGCCCATCTGGGGGGGCAGAGACCCAGTACTTC. This codes for CASSPSGGAETQYF. The entire variable domain, with the rest obtained from reference TRBV9 and TRBJ2-5, is as follows: DSGVTQTPKHLITATGQRVTLRCSPRSGDLSVYWYQQSLDQGLQFLIQYYNGEERAKGNILERFSAQQFPDLHSELNLSSLELGDSALYFCASSPSGGAETQYFGPGTRLLVL.

The chain recombines TRBV11-3 with TRBJ2-1; D might be TRBD2 (6 bases). This CDR3 is built from 12 residues. V was clipped by 1 base and J by 8 bases, with 6 bases between them. Germline CDR1 is SGHNT and CDR2 is YENEEA. CDR3 protein: CASSLGRDEQFF. The CDR3 DNA sequence: TGTGCCAGCAGCTTAGGGAGGGATGAGCAGTTCTTC.

The V gene is TRBV5-5, the J gene TRBJ2-7; D perhaps matches TRBD1 (5 bases). CDR1 and CDR2 (germline): SGHKS, YYEKEE (reference sequence). V gave up 1 base and J gave up 3 bases, with 14 bases separating them. This CDR3 contains 15 residues. CDR3: CASSLRGGANYEQYF. CDR3 sequence (DNA): TGTGCCAGCAGCTTGAGGGGCGGCGCAAACTACGAGCAGTACTTC.

The rearrangement uses TRBV6-1 and TRBJ1-2, with 7 bases identical to TRBD1. The CDR3 is 15 amino acids. V trimming: 6 bases; J trimming: 6 bases; junction bases outside the gene matches: 13. The germline gives CDR1 MNHNS, CDR2 SASEGT. The CDR3 protein is CASSQGVMSGDGYTF. The CDR3, as DNA: TGTGCCAGCAGCCAGGGGGTGATGTCAGGGGATGGCTACACCTTC.

V usage is TRBV6-5 and J usage is TRBJ2-1, with 7 nucleotides matching TRBD2. After removal of 10 bases from V and 9 bases from J, the junction contained 6 bases not matched to a gene. This CDR3 comprises 11 residues. Germline V gene lookup returns CDR1 MNHEY and CDR2 SVGAGI. CDR3 loop: CATRSGAEQFF. The CDR3 DNA follows: TGTGCCACCAGGAGCGGGGCTGAGCAGTTCTTC.

The chain links TRBV6-1 to TRBJ1-5; 7 nucleotides match TRBD1. Germline V gene data show CDR1 as MNHNS and CDR2 as SASEGT. This CDR3 comprises 14 residues. Trimming took 0 bases from V and 5 from J; bases not matched to a gene: 1. Here the CDR3 reads CASSEAGQDQPQHF. In DNA form, the CDR3 reads TGTGCCAGCAGTGAAGCCGGACAGGATCAGCCCCAGCATTTT.

The rearrangement joins TRBV6-1 to TRBJ1-2, with 9 positions matching TRBD1. This CDR3 is 13 amino acids long. CDR1 MNHNS and CDR2 SASEGT come from the germline V gene. With V trimmed by 6 bases and J by 3 bases, 2 bases remained unmatched. CDR3 loop: CASSGQGYYGYTF. CDR3 DNA sequence: TGTGCCAGCAGCGGACAGGGGTACTATGGCTACACCTTC.

V and J are TRBV7-9 and TRBJ1-2; D remains unclear. CDR3 length equals 14 residues. V dropped 0 bases and J dropped 5 bases, with 10 bases sitting between them. Germline values: CDR1 SEHNR, CDR2 FQNEAQ (reference sequence). DNA for the CDR3: TGTGCCAGCAGCTTAGCAGCGGTTCGGTATGGCTACACCTTC. Protein product: CASSLAAVRYGYTF.

J is TRBJ2-5 and V is TRBV28, with D possibly matching TRBD2 (5 bases). This CDR3 is 17 amino acids long. Germline values: CDR1 MDHEN, CDR2 SYDVKM. V was pared by 6 bases and J by 3 bases, with 23 bases between. The CDR3 DNA reads as TGTGCCAGCAGCCCGCCTCGGCGGGTGGGGTCGAAAGAGACCCAGTACTTC. Translation: CASSPPRRVGSKETQYF.

The chain has TRBV5-1 and TRBJ2-7; TRBD1 matches at 7 bases. Looked up from germline, CDR1 is SGHRS and CDR2 is YFSETQ. CDR3 length: 15 residues. Trimming at V came to 4 bases and at J to 1 base, leaving 8 bases not matched to a gene. CDR3 region: CASSSTGAPSYEQYF. CDR3 nucleotide sequence: TGCGCCAGCAGCAGTACAGGGGCGCCTTCCTACGAGCAGTACTTC.

The count of this clone is one. The CDR3 bases are TGTGCCAGCAGTTTATCTCGAGACAGGGAAGAAGCTTTCTTT. Protein sequence: CASSLSRDREEAFF. V usage is TRBV28 and J usage is TRBJ1-1, with 7 bases lining up with TRBD1. The CDR3 totals 14 residues. Trimming at V came to 1 base and at J to 8 bases, leaving 7 bases not matched to a gene. The germline CDR1 and CDR2 sequences are MDHEN and SYDVKM.

The sample holds one count of this clone. This chain joins TRBV9 and TRBJ2-1; the match to TRBD2 covers 8 bases. Trimming removed 0 bases from V and 7 bases from J; junction bases left unmatched: 6. Germline V gene sequence: CDR1 SGDLS, CDR2 YYNGEE. The CDR3 is 15 amino acids. DNA of the CDR3: TGTGCCAGCAGCGTAGAATGGCGGGAGGTTAATGAGCAGTTCTTC. Residues: CASSVEWREVNEQFF.

The chain is built from TRBV6-1 and TRBJ1-1; D is uncertain. CDR3 length equals 13 residues. V was cut by 6 bases and J by 6 bases, with 14 bases left in between. The germline V gene has CDR1 MNHNS and CDR2 SASEGT. The CDR3 coding sequence is TGTGCCAGCAGCTCCCCGACTTCTGCTGAAGCTTTCTTT. This codes for CASSSPTSAEAFF.

A word on this clone: This sample also contains other DNA sequences that code for the same CDR3. The J gene is TRBJ1-5, the V gene TRBV19; D perhaps matches TRBD1 (5 bases). Germline loops: CDR1 LNHDA, CDR2 SQIVND (reference sequence). This CDR3 region has 13 residues. Trimming took 3 bases from V and 6 from J, leaving 9 bases between them. In nucleotides, the CDR3 is TGTGCCAGTAGTATCGGCGGGGGTCAGCCCCAGCATTTT. Its translation: CASSIGGGQPQHF.

The J gene is TRBJ2-1, the V gene TRBV2; TRBD2 aligns across 13 bases. CDR1 is SNHLY and CDR2 is FYNNEI in the germline V gene. The junction had 3 bases not matched to a gene; V was cut back by 5 bases and J by 8 bases. This CDR3 region has 14 residues. The chain's CDR3 is CASSPGLAGDEQFF. DNA of the CDR3: TGTGCCAGCAGTCCTGGACTAGCGGGAGATGAGCAGTTCTTC. Combining the CDR3 with reference TRBV2 and TRBJ2-1 gives the whole variable domain EPEVTQTPSHQVTQMGQEVILRCVPISNHLYFYWYRQILGQKVEFLVSFYNNEISEKSEIFDDQFSVERPDGSNFTLKIRSTKLEDSAMYFCASSPGLAGDEQFFGPGTRLTVL.

The rearrangement joins TRBV7-6 to TRBJ1-2; tentatively, D is TRBD1 (5 bases). V shed 5 bases and J shed 0 bases, with 7 bases lying between them. The CDR3 contains 13 residues. Germline CDR1 SGHVS, CDR2 FNYEAQ. The CDR3 region is CASSQGANYGYTF. The CDR3 DNA sequence: TGTGCCAGCAGCCAGGGTGCTAACTATGGCTACACCTTC. Based on the CDR3 plus reference TRBV7-6 and TRBJ1-2, the full variable domain is GAGVSQSPRYKVTKRGQDVALRCDPISGHVSLYWYRQALGQGPEFLTYFNYEAQQDKSGLPNDRFSAERPEGSISTLTIQRTEQRDSAMYRCASSQGANYGYTFGSGTRLTVV.

This clone has just one count. The chain recombines TRBV28 with TRBJ1-1, with 9 bases identical to TRBD1. In germline, CDR1 is MDHEN, CDR2 SYDVKM. The V segment lost 2 bases and the J segment 11 bases; nucleotides outside the gene matches: 18. The CDR3 is made up of 17 amino acids. The DNA of the CDR3 is TGTGCCAGCAGTTTAGCAACAGGGGGCGCGGTGATGATCGGGGCTTTCTTT. Encoded protein: CASSLATGGAVMIGAFF.

The chain links TRBV11-3 to TRBJ1-6; D gene unclear. The CDR3 loop spans 16 amino acids. V lost 6 bases to trimming and J lost 4 bases, with 16 bases between them. The germline V gene encodes CDR1 SGHNT and CDR2 YENEEA. CDR3 DNA sequence: TGTGCCAGCAGGACTGAGGGCGCGGGTTATAATTCACCCCTCCACTTT. Residues: CASRTEGAGYNSPLHF. Full variable domain (rest looked up from reference TRBV11-3 and TRBJ1-6): EAGVVQSPRYKIIEKKQPVAFWCNPISGHNTLYWYLQNLGQGPELLIRYENEEAVDDSQLPKDRFSAERLKGVDSTLKIQPAELGDSAVYLCASRTEGAGYNSPLHFGNGTRLTVT.